The TCR beta chain under discussion was sequenced for a study of T cell responses to AZD1222 COVID-19 vaccine. Study observations and caveats: Donors in the cohort were predominantly white British and more often female, and clonal diversity was possibly underestimated. Recipients of two AZD1222 doses showed rising Spike-specific TCR breadth and depth.

The CDR3 has 16 residues. V shed 0 bases, J shed 4 bases, and the junction held 6 bases outside the gene matches. Per germline, CDR1 KGHSH and CDR2 LQKENI. Sequenced by immunoSEQ multiplex PCR; TCRdb stores in-frame clones only, minus some. The sample holds about 120,000 clones, almost 90% seen once. Details on this clone: Its antigen is still unknown.

The genes are TRBV18 and TRBJ1-2, with 9 bases identical to TRBD1. Here the sequenced sample was peripheral blood, taken on day 0 of AZD1222 vaccination. The TCR was taken from an adult in good health. The CDR3 sequence: CASSPPGQGSGYGYTF. CDR3 bases: TGTGCCAGCTCACCACCGGGACAGGGAAGTGGCTATGGCTACACCTTC. Full variable domain (outside the CDR3, taken from reference TRBV18 and TRBJ1-2): NAGVMQNPRHLVRRRGQEARLRCSPMKGHSHVYWYRQLPEEGLKFMVYLQKENIIDESGMPKERFSAEFPKEGPSILRIQQVVRGDSAAYFCASSPPGQGSGYGYTFGSGTRLTVV.